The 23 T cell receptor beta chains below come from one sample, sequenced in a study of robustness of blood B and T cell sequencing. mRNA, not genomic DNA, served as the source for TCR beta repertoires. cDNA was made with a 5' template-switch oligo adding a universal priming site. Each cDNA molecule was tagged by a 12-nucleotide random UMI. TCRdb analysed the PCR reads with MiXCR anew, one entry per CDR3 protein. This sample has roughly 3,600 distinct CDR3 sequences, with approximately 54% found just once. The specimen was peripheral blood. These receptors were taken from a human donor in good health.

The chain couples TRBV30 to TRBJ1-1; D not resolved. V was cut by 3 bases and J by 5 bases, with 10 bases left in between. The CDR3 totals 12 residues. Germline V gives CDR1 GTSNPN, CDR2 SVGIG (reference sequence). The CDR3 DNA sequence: TGTGCCTGGAGGTCAGCCGGGACTGAAGCTTTCTTT. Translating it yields CAWRSAGTEAFF.

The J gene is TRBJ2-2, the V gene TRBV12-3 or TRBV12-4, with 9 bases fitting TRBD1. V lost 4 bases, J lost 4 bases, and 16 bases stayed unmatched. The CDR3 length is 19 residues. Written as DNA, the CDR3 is TGTGCCAGCAGTTGGGGGGGCCCGGGGACAGGGAGTGGCACCGGGGAGCTGTTTTTT. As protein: CASSWGGPGTGSGTGELFF.

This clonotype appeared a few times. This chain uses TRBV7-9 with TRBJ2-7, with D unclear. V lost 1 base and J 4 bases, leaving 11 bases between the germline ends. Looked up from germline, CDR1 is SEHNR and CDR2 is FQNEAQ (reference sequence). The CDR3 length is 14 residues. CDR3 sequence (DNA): TGTGCCAGCAGCTTAGGAAGCGCTTCATACGAGCAGTACTTC. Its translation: CASSLGSASYEQYF.

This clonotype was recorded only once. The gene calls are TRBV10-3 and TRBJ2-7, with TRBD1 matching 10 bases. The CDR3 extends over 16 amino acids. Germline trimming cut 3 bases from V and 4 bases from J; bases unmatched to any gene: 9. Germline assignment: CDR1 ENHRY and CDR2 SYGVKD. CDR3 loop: CAISEDRGQGNYEQYF. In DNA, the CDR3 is TGTGCCATCAGTGAAGATAGGGGACAGGGGAATTACGAGCAGTACTTC.

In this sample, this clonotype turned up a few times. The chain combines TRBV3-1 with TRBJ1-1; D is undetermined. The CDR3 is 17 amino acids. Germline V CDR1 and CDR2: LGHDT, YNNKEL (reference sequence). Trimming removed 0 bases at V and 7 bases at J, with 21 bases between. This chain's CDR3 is CASSQDGWAHGRVEAFF. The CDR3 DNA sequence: TGTGCCAGCAGCCAAGATGGGTGGGCCCATGGGAGGGTTGAAGCTTTCTTT. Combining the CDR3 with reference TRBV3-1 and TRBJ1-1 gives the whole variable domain DTAVSQTPKYLVTQMGNDKSIKCEQNLGHDTMYWYKQDSKKFLKIMFSYNNKELIINETVPNRFSPKSPDKAHLNLHINSLELGDSAVYFCASSQDGWAHGRVEAFFGQGTRLTVV.

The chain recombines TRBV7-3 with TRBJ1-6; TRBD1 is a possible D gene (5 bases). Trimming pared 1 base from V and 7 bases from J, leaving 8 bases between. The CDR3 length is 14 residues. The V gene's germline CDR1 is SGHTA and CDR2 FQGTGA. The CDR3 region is CASSLIGDNSPLHF. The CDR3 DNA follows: TGTGCCAGCAGCTTAATAGGGGACAATTCACCCCTCCACTTT.

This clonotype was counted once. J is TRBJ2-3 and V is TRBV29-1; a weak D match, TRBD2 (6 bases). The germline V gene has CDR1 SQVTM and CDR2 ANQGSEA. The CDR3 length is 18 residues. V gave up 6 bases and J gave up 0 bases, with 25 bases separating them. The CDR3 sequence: CSVPGLRIAATSTDTQYF. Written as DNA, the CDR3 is TGCAGCGTACCGGGACTTAGGATAGCGGCTACTAGCACAGATACGCAGTATTTT.

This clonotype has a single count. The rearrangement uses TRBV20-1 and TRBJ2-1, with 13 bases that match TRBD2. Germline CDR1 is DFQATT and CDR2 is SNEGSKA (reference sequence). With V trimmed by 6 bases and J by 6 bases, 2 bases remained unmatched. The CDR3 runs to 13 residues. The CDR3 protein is CSATSGGANEQFF. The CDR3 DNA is TGCAGTGCCACTAGCGGGGGGGCCAATGAGCAGTTCTTC.

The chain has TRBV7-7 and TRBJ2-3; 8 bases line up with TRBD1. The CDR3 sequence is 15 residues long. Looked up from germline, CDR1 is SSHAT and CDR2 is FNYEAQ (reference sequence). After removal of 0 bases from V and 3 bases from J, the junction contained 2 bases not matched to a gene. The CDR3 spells CASSLARTGTDTQYF. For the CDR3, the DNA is TGTGCCAGCAGCTTAGCCCGGACAGGGACAGATACGCAGTATTTT.

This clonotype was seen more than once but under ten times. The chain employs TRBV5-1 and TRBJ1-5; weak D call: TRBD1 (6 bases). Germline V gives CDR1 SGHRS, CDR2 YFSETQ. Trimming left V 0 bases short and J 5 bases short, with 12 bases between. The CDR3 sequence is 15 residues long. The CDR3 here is CASSLVAGVHQPQHF. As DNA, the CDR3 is TGCGCCAGCAGCTTGGTGGCAGGGGTTCATCAGCCCCAGCATTTT.

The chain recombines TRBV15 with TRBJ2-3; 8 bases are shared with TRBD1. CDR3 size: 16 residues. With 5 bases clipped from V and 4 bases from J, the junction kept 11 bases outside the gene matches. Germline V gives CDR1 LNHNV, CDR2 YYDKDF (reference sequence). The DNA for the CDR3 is TGTGCCACCAGCTCCGACAGGGGTATGATCTCAGATACGCAGTATTTT. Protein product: CATSSDRGMISDTQYF.

The CDR3 coding sequence is TGTGCCACCAGCCATAATAAAGGGGGTGAGCAGTTCTTC. Its translation: CATSHNKGGEQFF. The rearrangement links TRBV24-1 to TRBJ2-1; D might be TRBD1 (6 bases). This CDR3 spans 13 amino acids. CDR1 and CDR2 from the germline V gene are KGHDR and SFDVKD. V lost 7 bases and J lost 9, with 15 bases in between.

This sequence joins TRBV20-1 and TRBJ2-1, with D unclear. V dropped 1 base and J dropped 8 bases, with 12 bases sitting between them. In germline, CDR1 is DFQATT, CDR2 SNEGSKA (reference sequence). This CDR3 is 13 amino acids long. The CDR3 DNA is TGCAGTGCTAGAGGTTTGAAGGCGGATGAGCAGTTCTTC. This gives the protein CSARGLKADEQFF.

The CDR3 reads CATSRVGNTEAFF. The CDR3 DNA reads as TGTGCCACCAGCAGAGTGGGAAACACTGAAGCTTTCTTT. J is TRBJ1-1 and V is TRBV15; unclear D gene. Germline-derived CDR1 and CDR2 are LNHNV and YYDKDF (reference sequence). Trimming stripped 1 base from V and 2 bases from J, with 5 bases between. This CDR3 region has 13 residues.

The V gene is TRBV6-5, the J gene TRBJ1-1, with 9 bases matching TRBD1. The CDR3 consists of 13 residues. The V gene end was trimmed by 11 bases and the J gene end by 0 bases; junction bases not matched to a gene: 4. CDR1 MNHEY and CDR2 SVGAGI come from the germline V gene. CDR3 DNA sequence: TGTGCCGGACAGGGGCTCATGAACACTGAAGCTTTCTTT. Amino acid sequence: CAGQGLMNTEAFF.

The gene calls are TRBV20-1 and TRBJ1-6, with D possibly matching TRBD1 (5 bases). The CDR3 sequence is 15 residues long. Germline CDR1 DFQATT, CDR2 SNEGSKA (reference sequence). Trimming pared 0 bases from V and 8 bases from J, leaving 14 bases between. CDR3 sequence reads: CSARDPGVLDSPLHF. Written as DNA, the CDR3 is TGCAGTGCTAGAGATCCGGGGGTTTTAGATTCACCCCTCCACTTT.

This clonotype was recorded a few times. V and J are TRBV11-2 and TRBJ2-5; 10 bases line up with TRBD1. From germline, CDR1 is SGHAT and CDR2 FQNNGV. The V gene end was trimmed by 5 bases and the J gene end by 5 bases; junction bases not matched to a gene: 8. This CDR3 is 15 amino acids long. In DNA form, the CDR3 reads TGTGCCAGCAGCCAAAGGACAGGGGGTCCGGAGACCCAGTACTTC. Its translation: CASSQRTGGPETQYF.

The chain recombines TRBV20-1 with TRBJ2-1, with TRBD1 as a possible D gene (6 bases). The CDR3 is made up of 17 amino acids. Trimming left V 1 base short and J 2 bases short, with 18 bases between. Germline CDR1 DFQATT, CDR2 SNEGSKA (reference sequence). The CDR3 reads CSARALVDRTTYNEQFF. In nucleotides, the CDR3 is TGCAGTGCTAGAGCCTTAGTGGACAGAACCACCTACAATGAGCAGTTCTTC.

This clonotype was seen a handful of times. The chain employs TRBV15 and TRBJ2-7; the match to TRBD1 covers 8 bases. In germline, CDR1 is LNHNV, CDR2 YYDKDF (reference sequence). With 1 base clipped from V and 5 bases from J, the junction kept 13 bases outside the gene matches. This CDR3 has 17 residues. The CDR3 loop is CATSRVFFRDRFHEQYF. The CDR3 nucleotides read TGTGCCACCAGCAGAGTTTTCTTCCGGGACAGGTTCCACGAGCAGTACTTC. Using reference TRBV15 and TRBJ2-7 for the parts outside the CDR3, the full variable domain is DAMVIQNPRYQVTQFGKPVTLSCSQTLNHNVMYWYQQKSSQAPKLLFHYYDKDFNNEADTPDNFQSRRPNTSFCFLDIRSPGLGDTAMYLCATSRVFFRDRFHEQYFGPGTRLTVT.

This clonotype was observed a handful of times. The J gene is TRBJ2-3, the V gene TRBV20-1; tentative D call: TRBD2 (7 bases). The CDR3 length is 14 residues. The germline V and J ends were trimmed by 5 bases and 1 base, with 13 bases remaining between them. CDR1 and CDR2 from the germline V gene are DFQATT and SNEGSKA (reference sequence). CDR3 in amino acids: CSALGGPGTDTQYF. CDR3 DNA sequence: TGCAGTGCTTTGGGGGGGCCGGGCACAGATACGCAGTATTTT.

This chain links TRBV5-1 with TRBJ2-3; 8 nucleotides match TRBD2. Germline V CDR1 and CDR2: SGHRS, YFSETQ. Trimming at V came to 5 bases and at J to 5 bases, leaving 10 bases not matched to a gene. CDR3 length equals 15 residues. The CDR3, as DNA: TGCGCCAGCAGTCGAGACGGGGGGGCAGAAGATACGCAGTATTTT. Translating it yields CASSRDGGAEDTQYF.

For the CDR3, the DNA is TGTGCCAGCAGTGATGGGACAGGGGTTATCGGCGAGCAGTACTTC. This encodes CASSDGTGVIGEQYF. This rearrangement joins TRBV2 to TRBJ2-7; 10 positions agree with TRBD1. This CDR3 is 15 amino acids long. V lost 3 bases, J lost 6 bases, and 8 bases stayed unmatched. From germline, CDR1 is SNHLY and CDR2 FYNNEI.

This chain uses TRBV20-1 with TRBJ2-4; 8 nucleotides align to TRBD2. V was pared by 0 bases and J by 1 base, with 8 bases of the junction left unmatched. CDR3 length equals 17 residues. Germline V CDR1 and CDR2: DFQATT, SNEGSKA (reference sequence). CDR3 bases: TGCAGTGCTAGAGATCTGCGGGGGGATGAGGCCAAAAACATTCAGTACTTC. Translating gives CSARDLRGDEAKNIQYF.